What follows describes a single T cell receptor (beta chain). The source of the sample is a study of vaccination and CD4 T cells after COVID-19. Study in general: Each person enrolled got two BNT162b2 or mRNA-1273 vaccine doses.

TCRdb used MiXCR to reprocess the PCR reads, holding one entry per CDR3 protein. The sample has some 29,000 distinct CDR3 sequences; around 50% are singletons. The sample's time point: late sampling 161 to 241 days after vaccination in three convalescent patients. Trimming left V 4 bases short and J 1 base short, with 10 bases between. The CDR3 totals 14 residues. The germline CDR1 and CDR2 sequences are MNHNS and SASEGT. The material was CD4+ T cells from blood, obtained about 7 months after SARS-CoV-2 vaccination. The receptor's source is a human donor who had recovered from COVID-19. The gene calls are TRBV6-1 and TRBJ2-5; D unclear. Written as DNA, the CDR3 is TGTGCCAGCAGTGCAACAAGGACCCAAGAGACCCAGTACTTC. This encodes CASSATRTQETQYF.